Presented here are 4 T cell receptor beta chains from one specimen sequenced in a study of blood T cell repertoires in COVID-19. TCRdb keeps only in-frame clones here, not all; method: immunoSEQ multiplex PCR. The table lists 95,000 to 100,000 clones, around 94% of them singletons. Material: peripheral blood. Receptors were obtained from a middle-aged man with active COVID-19.

The chain couples TRBV5-1 to TRBJ2-7; possibly TRBD2 for D (6 bases). CDR1 is SGHRS and CDR2 is YFSETQ in the germline V gene. With 5 bases removed from V and 2 bases from J, the gap between germline ends came to 17 bases. CDR3 size: 15 residues. For the CDR3, the DNA is TGCGCCAGCAGTACCCTGGCGGGACGGGCCTACGAGCAGTACTTC. Residues: CASSTLAGRAYEQYF.

This clone was detected only a few times. This sequence joins TRBV19 and TRBJ1-5, with D perhaps matching TRBD1 (5 bases). CDR3 size: 15 residues. Trimming cost V 8 bases and J 0 bases, with 14 bases left between them. From germline, CDR1 is LNHDA and CDR2 SQIVND (reference sequence). The CDR3 is CASGRGDNSNQPQHF. DNA for the CDR3: TGTGCCAGTGGCCGGGGGGATAATAGCAATCAGCCCCAGCATTTT. Full variable domain (outside the CDR3, taken from reference TRBV19 and TRBJ1-5): DGGITQSPKYLFRKEGQNVTLSCEQNLNHDAMYWYRQDPGQGLRLIYYSQIVNDFQKGDIAEGYSVSREKKESFPLTVTSAQKNPTAFYLCASGRGDNSNQPQHFGDGTRLSIL.

This chain links TRBV7-3 with TRBJ2-1, with 10 bases identical to TRBD2. This CDR3 contains 14 residues. Germline loops: CDR1 SGHTA, CDR2 FQGTGA. V was pared by 5 bases and J by 9 bases, with 7 bases of the junction left unmatched. The CDR3 DNA sequence: TGTGCCAGCAGCCGAAGCGGGAGGGCCGGTGAGCAGTTCTTC. It codes for CASSRSGRAGEQFF.

The chain joins TRBV5-1 to TRBJ2-7; D is undetermined. CDR1 and CDR2 from the germline V gene are SGHRS and YFSETQ. The CDR3 runs 13 residues. V was pared by 0 bases and J by 6 bases, with 10 bases between. The CDR3 DNA sequence: TGCGCCAGCAGCTTGGGCATGGCCCCCGAGCAGTACTTC. Its protein is CASSLGMAPEQYF.